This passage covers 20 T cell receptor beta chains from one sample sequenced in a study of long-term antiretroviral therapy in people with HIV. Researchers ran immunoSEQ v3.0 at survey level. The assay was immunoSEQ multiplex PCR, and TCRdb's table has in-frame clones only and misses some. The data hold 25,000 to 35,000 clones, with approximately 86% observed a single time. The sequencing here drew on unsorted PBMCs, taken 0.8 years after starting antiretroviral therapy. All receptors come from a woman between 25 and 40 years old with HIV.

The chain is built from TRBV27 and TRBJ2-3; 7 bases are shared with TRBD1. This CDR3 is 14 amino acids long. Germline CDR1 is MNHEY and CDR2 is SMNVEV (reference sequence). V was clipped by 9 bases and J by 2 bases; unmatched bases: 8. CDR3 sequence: CASSGQPSTDTQYF. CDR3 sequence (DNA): TGTGCCAGTTCGGGACAGCCCTCCACAGATACGCAGTATTTT.

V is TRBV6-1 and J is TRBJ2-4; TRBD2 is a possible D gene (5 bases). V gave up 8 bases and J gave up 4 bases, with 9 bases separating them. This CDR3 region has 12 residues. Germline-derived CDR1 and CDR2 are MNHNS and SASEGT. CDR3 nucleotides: TGTGCCAGCGAGGGCACAAAAAACATTCAGTACTTC. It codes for CASEGTKNIQYF.

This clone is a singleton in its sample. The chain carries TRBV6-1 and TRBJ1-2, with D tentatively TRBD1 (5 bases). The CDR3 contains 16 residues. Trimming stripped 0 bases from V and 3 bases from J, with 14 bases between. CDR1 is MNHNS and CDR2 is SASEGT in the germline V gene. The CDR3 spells CASSEARLPGDYGYTF. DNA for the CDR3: TGTGCCAGCAGTGAAGCCCGCCTCCCGGGGGACTATGGCTACACCTTC.

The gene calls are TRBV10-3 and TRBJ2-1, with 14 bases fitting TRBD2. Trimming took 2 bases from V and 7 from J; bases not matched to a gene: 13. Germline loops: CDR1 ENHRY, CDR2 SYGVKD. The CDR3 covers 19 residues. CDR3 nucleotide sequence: TGTGCCATCAGTGAGCGATCGGGACTAGCGGGGGCCAGCCTAAATGAGCAGTTCTTC. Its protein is CAISERSGLAGASLNEQFF.

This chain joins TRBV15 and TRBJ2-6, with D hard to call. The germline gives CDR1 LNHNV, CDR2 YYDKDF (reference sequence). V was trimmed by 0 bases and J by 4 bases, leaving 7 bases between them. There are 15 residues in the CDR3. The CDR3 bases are TGTGCCACCAGCAGAGAAAGGGCGGGGGCCAACGTCCTGACTTTC. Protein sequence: CATSRERAGANVLTF. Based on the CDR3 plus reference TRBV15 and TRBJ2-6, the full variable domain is DAMVIQNPRYQVTQFGKPVTLSCSQTLNHNVMYWYQQKSSQAPKLLFHYYDKDFNNEADTPDNFQSRRPNTSFCFLDIRSPGLGDTAMYLCATSRERAGANVLTFGAGSRLTVL.

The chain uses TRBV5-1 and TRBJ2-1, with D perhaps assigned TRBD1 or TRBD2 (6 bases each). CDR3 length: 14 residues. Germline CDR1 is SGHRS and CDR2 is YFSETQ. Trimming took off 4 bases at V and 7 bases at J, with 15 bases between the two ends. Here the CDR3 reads CASSPRGVGNEQFF. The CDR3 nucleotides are TGCGCCAGCAGCCCGAGGGGGGTTGGGAATGAGCAGTTCTTC.

The CDR3 region is CASSLDGGATNEKLFF. CDR3 in DNA: TGTGCCAGCAGCTTAGACGGGGGGGCAACTAATGAAAAACTGTTTTTT. The V and J genes are TRBV7-9 and TRBJ1-4; weak D call: TRBD1 (5 bases). Germline-derived CDR1 and CDR2 are SEHNR and FQNEAQ (reference sequence). V lost 1 base, J lost 0 bases, and 9 bases lay in between. The CDR3 extends over 16 amino acids.

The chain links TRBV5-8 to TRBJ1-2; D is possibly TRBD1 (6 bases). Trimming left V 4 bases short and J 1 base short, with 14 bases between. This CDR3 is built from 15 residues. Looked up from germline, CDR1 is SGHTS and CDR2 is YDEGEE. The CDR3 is CASSPGTKFNYGYTF. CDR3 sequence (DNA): TGTGCCAGCAGCCCAGGGACAAAATTTAACTATGGCTACACCTTC. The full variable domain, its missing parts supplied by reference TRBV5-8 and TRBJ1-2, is EAGVTQSPTHLIKTRGQQATLRCSPISGHTSVYWYQQALGLGLQFLLWYDEGEERNRGNFPPRFSGRQFPNYSSELNVNALELEDSALYLCASSPGTKFNYGYTFGSGTRLTVV.

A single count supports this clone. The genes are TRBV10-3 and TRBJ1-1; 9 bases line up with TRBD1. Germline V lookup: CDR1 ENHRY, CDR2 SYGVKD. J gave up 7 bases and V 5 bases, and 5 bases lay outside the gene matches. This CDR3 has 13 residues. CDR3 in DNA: TGTGCCATCAGTATGACGGGACAGGGTGAAGCTTTCTTT. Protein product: CAISMTGQGEAFF.

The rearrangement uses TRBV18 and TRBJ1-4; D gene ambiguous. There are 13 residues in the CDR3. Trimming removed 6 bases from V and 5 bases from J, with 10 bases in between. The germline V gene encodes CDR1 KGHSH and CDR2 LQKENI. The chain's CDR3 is CASSRNSNEKLFF. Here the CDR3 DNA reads TGTGCCAGCTCGCGCAACAGCAATGAAAAACTGTTTTTT.

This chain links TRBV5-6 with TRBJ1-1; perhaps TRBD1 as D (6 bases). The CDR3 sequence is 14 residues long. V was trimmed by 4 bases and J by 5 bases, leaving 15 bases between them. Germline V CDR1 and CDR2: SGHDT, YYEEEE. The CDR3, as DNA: TGTGCCAGCAGCCCTGACTGGGGGCAAACTGAAGCTTTCTTT. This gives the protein CASSPDWGQTEAFF.

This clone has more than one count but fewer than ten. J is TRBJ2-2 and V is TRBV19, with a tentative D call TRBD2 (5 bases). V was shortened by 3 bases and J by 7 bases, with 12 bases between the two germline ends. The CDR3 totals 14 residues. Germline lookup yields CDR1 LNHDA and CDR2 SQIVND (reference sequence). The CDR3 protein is CASSIKEVHGELFF. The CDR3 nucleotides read TGTGCCAGTAGTATCAAGGAGGTACACGGGGAGCTGTTTTTT. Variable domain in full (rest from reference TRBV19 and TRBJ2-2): DGGITQSPKYLFRKEGQNVTLSCEQNLNHDAMYWYRQDPGQGLRLIYYSQIVNDFQKGDIAEGYSVSREKKESFPLTVTSAQKNPTAFYLCASSIKEVHGELFFGEGSRLTVL.

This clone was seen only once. CDR3 bases: TGTGCCAGCAGGGGCTGGACAGGCTCATCTGGGGCCAACGTCCTGACTTTC. It codes for CASRGWTGSSGANVLTF. The chain links TRBV2 to TRBJ2-6; 7 nucleotides align to TRBD1. The CDR3 runs 17 residues. CDR1 and CDR2 from the germline V gene are SNHLY and FYNNEI. With 6 bases clipped from V and 1 base from J, the junction kept 9 bases outside the gene matches.

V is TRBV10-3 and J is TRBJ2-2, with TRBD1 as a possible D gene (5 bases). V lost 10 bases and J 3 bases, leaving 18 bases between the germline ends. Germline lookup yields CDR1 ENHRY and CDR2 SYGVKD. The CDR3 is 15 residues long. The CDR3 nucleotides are TGTGCCACCTCCCAGGGAAAAGGTTACACCGGGGAGCTGTTTTTT. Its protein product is CATSQGKGYTGELFF.

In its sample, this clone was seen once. CDR3: CASSESAGTGSATQYF. The CDR3 DNA follows: TGTGCCAGCAGCGAGAGCGCCGGGACAGGATCAGCTACGCAGTATTTT. The rearrangement joins TRBV9 to TRBJ2-3, with 8 bases identical to TRBD1. CDR1 and CDR2 from the germline V gene are SGDLS and YYNGEE. V shed 3 bases, J shed 8 bases, and the junction held 14 bases outside the gene matches. The CDR3 spans 16 residues.

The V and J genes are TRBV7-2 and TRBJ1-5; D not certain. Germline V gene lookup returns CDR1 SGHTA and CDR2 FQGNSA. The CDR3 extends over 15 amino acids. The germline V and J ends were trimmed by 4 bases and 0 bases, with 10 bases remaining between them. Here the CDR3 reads CASSSRVNSNQPQHF. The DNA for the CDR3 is TGTGCCAGCAGCTCACGGGTCAATAGCAATCAGCCCCAGCATTTT.

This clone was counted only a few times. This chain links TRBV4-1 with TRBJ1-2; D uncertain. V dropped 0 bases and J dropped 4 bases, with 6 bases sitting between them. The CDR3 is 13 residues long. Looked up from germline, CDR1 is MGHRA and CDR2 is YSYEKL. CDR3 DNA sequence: TGCGCCAGCAGCCAAGATCAGTCCTATGGCTACACCTTC. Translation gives CASSQDQSYGYTF.

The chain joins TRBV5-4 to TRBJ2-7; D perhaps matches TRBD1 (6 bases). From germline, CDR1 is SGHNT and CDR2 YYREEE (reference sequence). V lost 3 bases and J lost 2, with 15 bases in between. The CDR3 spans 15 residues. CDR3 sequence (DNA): TGTGCCAGCAGCTCCCGGACAGCCACAACCTACGAGCAGTACTTC. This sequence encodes CASSSRTATTYEQYF.

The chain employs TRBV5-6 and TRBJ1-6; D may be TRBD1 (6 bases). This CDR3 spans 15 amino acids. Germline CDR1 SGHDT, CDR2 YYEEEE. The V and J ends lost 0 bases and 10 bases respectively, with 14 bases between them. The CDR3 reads CASSLGRGHQSPLHF. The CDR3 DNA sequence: TGTGCCAGCAGCTTGGGCCGGGGGCATCAGTCACCCCTCCACTTT.

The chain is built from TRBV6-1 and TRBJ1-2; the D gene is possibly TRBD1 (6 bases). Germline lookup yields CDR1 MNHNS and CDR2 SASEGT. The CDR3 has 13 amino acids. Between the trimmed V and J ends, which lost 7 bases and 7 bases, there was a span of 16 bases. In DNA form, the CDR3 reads TGTGCCAGCATGCCAGGGGATGTGGGTGGCTACACCTTC. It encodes CASMPGDVGGYTF.